The next 19 T cell receptor beta chains were all read from a single sample in a study of technical replicates of blood from a handful of donors. Measured with immunoSEQ multiplex PCR; TCRdb has only the in-frame clones, and not every one. The sample lists roughly 80,000 clones, 75% to 90% occurring once. Material for sequencing was T cells isolated from PBMCs. The receptors stem from a human donor in good health.

This chain joins TRBV6-1 and TRBJ1-4; TRBD1 is a possible D gene (6 bases). The CDR3 consists of 15 residues. Trimming shortened V by 2 bases and J by 7 bases, and 14 bases separated the two germline ends. Germline V lookup: CDR1 MNHNS, CDR2 SASEGT. The CDR3 DNA follows: TGTGCCAGCAGTGAAATAGGCAGGGGAAGTGAAAAACTGTTTTTT. It codes for CASSEIGRGSEKLFF.

The gene calls are TRBV4-2 and TRBJ1-2, with 7 bases lining up with TRBD1. Trimming took 0 bases from V and 0 from J; bases not matched to a gene: 10. The germline V gene has CDR1 LGHNA and CDR2 YNFKEQ. The CDR3 has 18 residues. The CDR3 protein is CASSQDTGEVGANYGYTF. CDR3 coding DNA: TGTGCCAGCAGCCAAGATACAGGGGAGGTGGGAGCTAACTATGGCTACACCTTC.

The V and J genes are TRBV6-1 and TRBJ2-7; D is undetermined. Germline CDR1 and CDR2: MNHNS and SASEGT. V lost 8 bases to trimming and J lost 0 bases, with 11 bases between them. The CDR3 is made up of 13 amino acids. CDR3 loop: CASSAVISYEQYF. CDR3 DNA sequence: TGTGCCAGCTCGGCGGTAATCTCCTACGAGCAGTACTTC.

The chain recombines TRBV28 with TRBJ2-7, with D possibly matching TRBD1 (6 bases). Looked up from germline, CDR1 is MDHEN and CDR2 is SYDVKM. V lost 2 bases to trimming and J lost 6 bases, with 17 bases between them. CDR3 length: 15 amino acids. Here the CDR3 DNA reads TGTGCCAGCAGTTTAATAGGGCAGGGGCTCACCGAGCAGTACTTC. Translating it yields CASSLIGQGLTEQYF.

V and J are TRBV29-1 and TRBJ2-1; the match to TRBD1 covers 9 bases. The germline V gene has CDR1 SQVTM and CDR2 ANQGSEA. With 7 bases clipped from V and 3 bases from J, the junction kept 4 bases outside the gene matches. The length of the CDR3 is 13 residues. CDR3 in DNA: TGCAGCGCCCGACAGGGGGGCTACAATGAGCAGTTCTTC. Protein sequence: CSARQGGYNEQFF.

This sequence joins TRBV5-1 and TRBJ2-3; TRBD2 might be the D (6 bases). V gave up 4 bases and J gave up 5 bases, with 17 bases separating them. Germline CDR1 and CDR2: SGHRS and YFSETQ. The CDR3 spans 15 residues. The CDR3 DNA reads as TGCGCCAGCAGCCTGAGACTAGGGTTAAGAGATACGCAGTATTTT. The encoded protein is CASSLRLGLRDTQYF. Complete variable domain (other parts from reference TRBV5-1 and TRBJ2-3): KAGVTQTPRYLIKTRGQQVTLSCSPISGHRSVSWYQQTPGQGLQFLFEYFSETQRNKGNFPGRFSGRQFSNSRSEMNVSTLELGDSALYLCASSLRLGLRDTQYFGPGTRLTVL.

This clone showed up just once. The chain joins TRBV7-7 to TRBJ2-1; tentative D call: TRBD2 (6 bases). Trimming removed 6 bases at V and 5 bases at J, with 17 bases between. Germline loops: CDR1 SSHAT, CDR2 FNYEAQ (reference sequence). The CDR3 runs to 15 residues. The CDR3 loop reads CASRPILARNNEQFF. The DNA for the CDR3 is TGTGCCAGCAGACCCATACTAGCCCGAAACAATGAGCAGTTCTTC.

V usage is TRBV27 and J usage is TRBJ2-1; D perhaps matches TRBD2 (6 bases). V lost 2 bases and J lost 2, with 10 bases in between. The CDR3 loop spans 15 amino acids. Germline V gives CDR1 MNHEY, CDR2 SMNVEV (reference sequence). CDR3 coding DNA: TGTGCCAGCAGTTTACTCGGGAGCCCCTACAATGAGCAGTTCTTC. This gives the protein CASSLLGSPYNEQFF.

J is TRBJ2-7 and V is TRBV9, with 8 bases identical to TRBD2. The trim removed 3 bases at V and 6 bases at J, leaving 20 bases unmatched. The germline V gene encodes CDR1 SGDLS and CDR2 YYNGEE. CDR3 length: 18 amino acids. The CDR3: CASSDPVTSGKLNGEQYF. Written as DNA, the CDR3 is TGTGCCAGCAGCGACCCAGTAACTAGCGGTAAATTAAATGGCGAGCAGTACTTC. The entire variable domain, with the rest obtained from reference TRBV9 and TRBJ2-7, is as follows: DSGVTQTPKHLITATGQRVTLRCSPRSGDLSVYWYQQSLDQGLQFLIQYYNGEERAKGNILERFSAQQFPDLHSELNLSSLELGDSALYFCASSDPVTSGKLNGEQYFGPGTRLTVT.

This rearrangement joins TRBV11-2 to TRBJ2-1; D perhaps matches TRBD2 (6 bases). Germline loops: CDR1 SGHAT, CDR2 FQNNGV. The CDR3 runs 16 residues. The V end was cut by 4 bases, the J end by 5 bases, with 18 bases between. The CDR3 is CASSSLIRERDNEQFF. Written as DNA, the CDR3 is TGTGCCAGCAGCTCCCTCATTCGCGAGCGGGACAATGAGCAGTTCTTC. Drawing the rest from reference TRBV11-2 and TRBJ2-1, the complete variable domain is EAGVAQSPRYKIIEKRQSVAFWCNPISGHATLYWYQQILGQGPKLLIQFQNNGVVDDSQLPKDRFSAERLKGVDSTLKIQPAKLEDSAVYLCASSSLIRERDNEQFFGPGTRLTVL.

With respect to this clone: A read error may produce the germline difference seen at one junction end. This sequence joins TRBV27 and TRBJ1-1; D not resolved. CDR1 MNHEY and CDR2 SMNVEV come from the germline V gene (reference sequence). This CDR3 is 15 amino acids long. This CDR3 is CASSLGAGGSTEAFF. The CDR3 DNA reads TGTGCCAGTAGTTTGGGAGCGGGAGGCTCCACTGAAGCTTTCTTT.

The chain combines TRBV9 with TRBJ1-5, with D maybe TRBD1 (5 bases). This CDR3 has 14 residues. V dropped 0 bases and J dropped 3 bases, with 7 bases sitting between them. Per germline, CDR1 SGDLS and CDR2 YYNGEE. The CDR3 coding sequence is TGTGCCAGCAGCGTAGGACAGCACAATCAGCCCCAGCATTTT. It yields the protein CASSVGQHNQPQHF.

The chain couples TRBV30 to TRBJ2-1; 12 bases are a match to TRBD2. CDR3 size: 14 residues. CDR1 and CDR2 (germline): GTSNPN, SVGIG (reference sequence). With V trimmed by 8 bases and J by 9 bases, 11 bases remained unmatched. CDR3 in amino acids: CAHPPLAGGTEQFF. As DNA, the CDR3 is TGTGCCCATCCCCCACTAGCGGGAGGCACTGAGCAGTTCTTC.

The chain uses TRBV28 and TRBJ2-5, with 7 bases lining up with TRBD1. V lost 6 bases, J lost 4 bases, and 8 bases stayed unmatched. The V gene's germline CDR1 is MDHEN and CDR2 SYDVKM. The CDR3 contains 14 residues. The chain's CDR3 is CASRVTGWGETQYF. The DNA for the CDR3 is TGTGCCAGCAGGGTGACAGGGTGGGGAGAGACCCAGTACTTC.

V is TRBV2 and J is TRBJ2-1; a weak D match, TRBD2 (5 bases). The V gene's germline CDR1 is SNHLY and CDR2 FYNNEI. The CDR3 loop spans 11 amino acids. With 9 bases removed from V and 4 bases from J, the gap between germline ends came to 7 bases. CDR3 protein: CASTSYNEQFF. The CDR3 nucleotides are TGTGCCAGTACTAGTTACAATGAGCAGTTCTTC.

The chain combines TRBV12-5 with TRBJ1-1; D remains ambiguous. Trimming took off 6 bases at V and 7 bases at J, with 9 bases between the two ends. CDR3 size: 11 residues. In germline, CDR1 is LGHNT, CDR2 FRNRAP. The CDR3 protein is CASGSTVEAFF. The CDR3 DNA follows: TGTGCTAGTGGCTCCACGGTTGAAGCTTTCTTT.

The chain couples TRBV10-3 to TRBJ2-5, with D possibly being TRBD1 (6 bases). Germline V CDR1 and CDR2: ENHRY, SYGVKD. V was cut by 0 bases and J by 5 bases, with 16 bases left in between. The CDR3 sequence is 16 residues long. This chain's CDR3 is CAISESEQGSFETQYF. CDR3 sequence (DNA): TGTGCCATCAGTGAGTCAGAACAGGGCAGTTTTGAGACCCAGTACTTC.

This clone appeared a single time. The chain links TRBV19 to TRBJ2-1, with D possibly TRBD2 on 6 matching bases. V gave up 0 bases and J gave up 4 bases, with 7 bases separating them. The CDR3 sequence is 14 residues long. Germline V CDR1 and CDR2: LNHDA, SQIVND (reference sequence). The CDR3 region is CASSIEGLYNEQFF. CDR3 DNA sequence: TGTGCCAGTAGTATAGAGGGACTTTACAATGAGCAGTTCTTC.

The chain combines TRBV10-3 with TRBJ2-7, with D perhaps TRBD1 (7 bases). Looked up from germline, CDR1 is ENHRY and CDR2 is SYGVKD. The CDR3 totals 11 residues. The V end lost 6 bases, the J end lost 7 bases, and 10 bases lay between the germline ends. DNA for the CDR3: TGTGCCATCAGACAGGGGAGGGAGCAGTACTTC. Translation gives CAIRQGREQYF.